One and the same sample provided the 20 T cell receptor beta chains below, sequenced in a study of blood T cell repertoires in COVID-19. Using immunoSEQ multiplex PCR, the repertoire was profiled, and TCRdb retains in-frame clones only, with some absent. The sample includes approximately 360,000 clones, 89% of them seen just once. Sample: peripheral blood. Source of these receptors: a man in his forties with acute or convalescent COVID-19.

Note on this clone: The sample has other DNA sequences that encode this CDR3 too. The genes are TRBV19 and TRBJ1-1; possibly TRBD1 for D (5 bases). Germline assignment: CDR1 LNHDA and CDR2 SQIVND (reference sequence). The V gene lost 5 bases and the J gene lost 1 base, with 8 bases spanning the gap. This CDR3 is 13 amino acids long. The CDR3 loop reads CASSRTGNTEAFF. DNA for the CDR3: TGTGCCAGTAGTCGAACAGGGAACACTGAAGCTTTCTTT.

This clone was seen a single time. This chain joins TRBV5-6 and TRBJ2-3, with unresolved D. This CDR3 is 11 amino acids long. V lost 4 bases, J lost 3 bases, and 3 bases lay in between. Germline V CDR1 and CDR2: SGHDT, YYEEEE. This CDR3 is CASSTTDTQYF. CDR3 in DNA: TGTGCCAGCAGCACTACAGATACGCAGTATTTT.

J is TRBJ1-4 and V is TRBV9, with unresolved D. The V gene's germline CDR1 is SGDLS and CDR2 YYNGEE. This CDR3 has 16 residues. V lost 3 bases to trimming and J lost 0 bases, with 12 bases between them. The CDR3 here is CASSAPEDATNEKLFF. Here the CDR3 DNA reads TGTGCCAGCAGCGCGCCAGAGGATGCAACTAATGAAAAACTGTTTTTT. Together with reference TRBV9 and TRBJ1-4, the CDR3 gives the full variable domain: DSGVTQTPKHLITATGQRVTLRCSPRSGDLSVYWYQQSLDQGLQFLIQYYNGEERAKGNILERFSAQQFPDLHSELNLSSLELGDSALYFCASSAPEDATNEKLFFGSGTQLSVL.

The gene calls are TRBV5-4 and TRBJ2-7; 11 nucleotides match TRBD1. V shed 2 bases, J shed 2 bases, and the junction held 3 bases outside the gene matches. The CDR3 runs to 15 residues. Germline values: CDR1 SGHNT, CDR2 YYREEE (reference sequence). The CDR3 bases are TGTGCCAGCAGCTTAGGGACAGGGGGAACCTACGAGCAGTACTTC. Amino acids: CASSLGTGGTYEQYF.

The chain uses TRBV16 and TRBJ1-6, with 10 bases that match TRBD1. The trim removed 0 bases at V and 8 bases at J, leaving 7 bases unmatched. The CDR3 runs to 17 residues. Germline values: CDR1 KGHSY, CDR2 FQNENV. CDR3 bases: TGTGCCAGCAGCCAATCGATCCCCGGACAGGGGGATTCACCCCTCCACTTT. Translation: CASSQSIPGQGDSPLHF.

The genes are TRBV29-1 and TRBJ1-3, with 10 bases fitting TRBD1. Germline V CDR1 and CDR2: SQVTM, ANQGSEA. The CDR3 runs to 16 residues. Trimming took 4 bases from V and 3 from J; bases not matched to a gene: 9. In DNA form, the CDR3 reads TGCAGCGTTGGGGTGACGACAGGGGGCATTGGAAACACCATATATTTT. This sequence encodes CSVGVTTGGIGNTIYF.

The chain uses TRBV7-2 and TRBJ1-2; 7 positions agree with TRBD1. The germline gives CDR1 SGHTA, CDR2 FQGNSA. J lost 0 bases, V lost 9 bases, and 7 bases had no gene match. The length of the CDR3 is 14 residues. CDR3 bases: TGTGCCAGTCTACAGGGGCCCGCTAACTATGGCTACACCTTC. As protein: CASLQGPANYGYTF.

The V call is TRBV5-4, the J call TRBJ2-3, with TRBD2 matching 12 bases. Germline V gene data show CDR1 as SGHNT and CDR2 as YYREEE (reference sequence). The V and J ends lost 3 bases and 0 bases, in that order; junction bases with no gene match: 2. The CDR3 consists of 16 residues. The CDR3 bases are TGTGCCAGCAGCTCCGGGACTAGCGGGAGCACAGATACGCAGTATTTT. It translates to CASSSGTSGSTDTQYF.

The J gene is TRBJ2-5, the V gene TRBV4-3; tentative D call: TRBD1 (5 bases). Trimming pared 0 bases from V and 3 bases from J, leaving 11 bases between. Germline V gives CDR1 LGHNA, CDR2 YSLEER. The CDR3 spans 15 residues. The DNA for the CDR3 is TGCGCCAGCAGCCAAGAGAGCAGGGTTGAAGAGACCCAGTACTTC. This gives the protein CASSQESRVEETQYF.

The rearrangement links TRBV28 to TRBJ2-2; TRBD1 agrees at 8 bases. Trimming at V came to 3 bases and at J to 5 bases, leaving 5 bases not matched to a gene. Per germline, CDR1 MDHEN and CDR2 SYDVKM. The CDR3 consists of 15 residues. The CDR3 region is CASSFGQGHTGELFF. The CDR3 DNA is TGTGCCAGCAGTTTCGGACAGGGTCATACCGGGGAGCTGTTTTTT. Drawing the rest from reference TRBV28 and TRBJ2-2, the complete variable domain is DVKVTQSSRYLVKRTGEKVFLECVQDMDHENMFWYRQDPGLGLRLIYFSYDVKMKEKGDIPEGYSVSREKKERFSLILESASTNQTSMYLCASSFGQGHTGELFFGEGSRLTVL.

The chain joins TRBV19 to TRBJ2-7; 7 bases line up with TRBD2. V was pared by 3 bases and J by 6 bases, with 8 bases of the junction left unmatched. Germline lookup yields CDR1 LNHDA and CDR2 SQIVND (reference sequence). This CDR3 spans 14 amino acids. In DNA, the CDR3 is TGTGCCAGTAGTATGAGGCGGGAGACTGCCGAGCAGTACTTC. It yields the protein CASSMRRETAEQYF.

The V call is TRBV7-2, the J call TRBJ2-7, with 7 bases that match TRBD1. The CDR3 is 14 amino acids. Germline CDR1 and CDR2: SGHTA and FQGNSA. Trimming took 1 base from V and 4 from J; bases not matched to a gene: 4. CDR3 residues: CASSLVGTAYEQYF. The DNA for the CDR3 is TGTGCCAGCAGCTTAGTAGGGACAGCTTACGAGCAGTACTTC.

This sequence joins TRBV5-8 and TRBJ2-7; weak D call: TRBD2 (6 bases). Trimming shortened V by 0 bases and J by 2 bases, and 9 bases separated the two germline ends. The germline V gene has CDR1 SGHTS and CDR2 YDEGEE. The CDR3 length is 14 residues. CDR3 coding DNA: TGTGCCAGCAGCTTGGCCGGGAGAACCTACGAGCAGTACTTC. Its protein is CASSLAGRTYEQYF. The full variable domain, its missing parts supplied by reference TRBV5-8 and TRBJ2-7, is EAGVTQSPTHLIKTRGQQATLRCSPISGHTSVYWYQQALGLGLQFLLWYDEGEERNRGNFPPRFSGRQFPNYSSELNVNALELEDSALYLCASSLAGRTYEQYFGPGTRLTVT.

The chain employs TRBV5-1 and TRBJ2-7; D is possibly TRBD2 (6 bases). Germline V lookup: CDR1 SGHRS, CDR2 YFSETQ. Deletions cut 7 bases from V and 0 bases from J, with 14 bases between. CDR3 length: 14 residues. This CDR3 is CASRRQGGSYEQYF. CDR3 DNA sequence: TGCGCCAGCCGGCGGCAGGGAGGCTCCTACGAGCAGTACTTC.

The chain employs TRBV24-1 and TRBJ2-5, with TRBD2 as a possible D gene (6 bases). Germline V gene data show CDR1 as KGHDR and CDR2 as SFDVKD. V lost 6 bases, J lost 4 bases, and 17 bases lay in between. This CDR3 contains 15 residues. In DNA, the CDR3 is TGTGCCACCAGTAGTTCGGGTAGGCGGGGAGAGACCCAGTACTTC. Protein product: CATSSSGRRGETQYF.

This rearrangement joins TRBV7-8 to TRBJ1-3; D is unresolved. Germline CDR1 is SGHVS and CDR2 is FQNEAQ. This CDR3 has 13 amino acids. Trimming pared 3 bases from V and 4 bases from J, leaving 7 bases between. The DNA for the CDR3 is TGTGCCAGCAGCTTGGCAACAGGAAACACCATATATTTT. Its protein product is CASSLATGNTIYF.

The V gene is TRBV4-1, the J gene TRBJ2-1; 9 bases line up with TRBD1. With 0 bases clipped from V and 8 bases from J, the junction kept 8 bases outside the gene matches. CDR3 length equals 16 residues. Germline loops: CDR1 MGHRA, CDR2 YSYEKL. The CDR3 DNA is TGCGCCAGCAGCCAAGATTCCGGGACAGGGTCACATGAGCAGTTCTTC. It translates to CASSQDSGTGSHEQFF.

The J gene is TRBJ1-2, the V gene TRBV28, with D perhaps TRBD1 (5 bases). Trimming shortened V by 3 bases and J by 7 bases, and 9 bases separated the two germline ends. This CDR3 comprises 12 residues. Germline V gene sequence: CDR1 MDHEN, CDR2 SYDVKM. CDR3 sequence: CASSFQDTGYTF. The CDR3 DNA follows: TGTGCCAGCAGTTTTCAGGACACTGGCTACACCTTC.

The rearrangement links TRBV6-1 to TRBJ2-5; the D gene is possibly TRBD2 (5 bases). The ends were cut back, 3 bases at V and 2 bases at J, with 10 bases in the middle. CDR1 and CDR2 from the germline V gene are MNHNS and SASEGT. This CDR3 region has 14 residues. CDR3 in DNA: TGTGCCAGCAGTGACGGGAACAAACAAGAGACCCAGTACTTC. This translates into CASSDGNKQETQYF.

The gene calls are TRBV7-9 and TRBJ2-2; 8 positions agree with TRBD2. Per germline, CDR1 SEHNR and CDR2 FQNEAQ (reference sequence). Germline trimming cut 4 bases from V and 5 bases from J; bases unmatched to any gene: 3. The CDR3 loop spans 14 amino acids. The CDR3 reads CASSYTSGTGELFF. CDR3 sequence (DNA): TGTGCCAGCAGCTACACTAGCGGTACCGGGGAGCTGTTTTTT. The full variable domain, with the rest looked up from reference TRBV7-9 and TRBJ2-2, is DTGVSQNPRHKITKRGQNVTFRCDPISEHNRLYWYRQTLGQGPEFLTYFQNEAQLEKSRLLSDRFSAERPKGSFSTLEIQRTEQGDSAMYLCASSYTSGTGELFFGEGSRLTVL.